This T cell receptor (beta chain) was recovered during a study of T cells of healthy individuals. TCRdb ran MiXCR on the 5' RACE reads and lists one entry per CDR3 protein. Of about 96,000 distinct CDR3 sequences listed, approximately 16% were seen once; the top ten hold about 6%. This CDR3 is 16 amino acids long. Trimming at V came to 4 bases and at J to 4 bases, leaving 9 bases not matched to a gene. Germline V gene data show CDR1 as MDHEN and CDR2 as SYDVKM. The chain carries TRBV28 and TRBJ1-2; 10 positions match TRBD1. The TCR comes from a human donor in good health. CDR3 in amino acids: CASSSFWTGGGYGYTF. CDR3 coding DNA: TGTGCCAGCAGTTCCTTCTGGACAGGGGGAGGCTATGGCTACACCTTC.